The table lists the clone carrying this T cell receptor beta chain with a few counts. In germline, CDR1 is SGHRS, CDR2 YFSETQ. This CDR3 comprises 15 residues. Trimming removed 3 bases from V and 4 bases from J; junction bases left unmatched: 4. The record originates from a study of cytomegalovirus exposure and HLA in healthy donors. Primers included in the PCR were 60 Vbeta and 13 Jbeta primers. Libraries were prepared by immunoSEQ multiplex PCR; TCRdb keeps only in-frame clonotypes and omits some of them. Of 100,000 to 150,000 clones in the sample, roughly 15% were seen once. The receptor's source is a female donor in good health and CMV-seropositive. This chain connects TRBV5-1 to TRBJ1-4; 9 positions match TRBD1. The sequenced material came from PBMCs. The CDR3 loop reads CASSSQGAGNEKLFF. Written as DNA, the CDR3 is TGCGCCAGCAGCTCACAGGGGGCCGGTAATGAAAAACTGTTTTTT.